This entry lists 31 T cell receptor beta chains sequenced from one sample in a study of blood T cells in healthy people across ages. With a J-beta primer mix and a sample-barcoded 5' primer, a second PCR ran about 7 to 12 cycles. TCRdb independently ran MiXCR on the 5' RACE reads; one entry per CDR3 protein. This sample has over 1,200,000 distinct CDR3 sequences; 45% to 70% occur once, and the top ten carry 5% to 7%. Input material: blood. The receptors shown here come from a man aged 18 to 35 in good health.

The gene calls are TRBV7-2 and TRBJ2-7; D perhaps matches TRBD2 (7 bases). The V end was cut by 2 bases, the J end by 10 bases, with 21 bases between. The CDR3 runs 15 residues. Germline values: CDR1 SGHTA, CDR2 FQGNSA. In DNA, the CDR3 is TGTGCCAGCAGCTTAATTGCCGGGGGGCAGAAAGCCCAGTACTTC. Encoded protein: CASSLIAGGQKAQYF. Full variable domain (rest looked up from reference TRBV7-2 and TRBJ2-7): GAGVSQSPSNKVTEKGKDVELRCDPISGHTALYWYRQSLGQGLEFLIYFQGNSAPDKSGLPSDRFSAERTGGSVSTLTIQRTQQEDSAVYLCASSLIAGGQKAQYFGPGTRLTVT.

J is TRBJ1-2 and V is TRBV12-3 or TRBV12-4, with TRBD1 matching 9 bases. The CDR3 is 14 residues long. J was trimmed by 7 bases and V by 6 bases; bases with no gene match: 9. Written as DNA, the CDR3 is TGTGCCAGCAGCTACCCGGGACAGGGAGGTGGCTACACCTTC. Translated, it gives CASSYPGQGGGYTF.

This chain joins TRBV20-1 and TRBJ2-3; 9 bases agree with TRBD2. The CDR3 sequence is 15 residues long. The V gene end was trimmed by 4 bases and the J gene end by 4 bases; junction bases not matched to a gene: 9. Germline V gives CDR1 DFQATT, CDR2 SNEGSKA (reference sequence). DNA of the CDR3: TGCAGTGCTACCTTGAGTAGCGGGGGCCCAGATACGCAGTATTTT. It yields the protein CSATLSSGGPDTQYF.

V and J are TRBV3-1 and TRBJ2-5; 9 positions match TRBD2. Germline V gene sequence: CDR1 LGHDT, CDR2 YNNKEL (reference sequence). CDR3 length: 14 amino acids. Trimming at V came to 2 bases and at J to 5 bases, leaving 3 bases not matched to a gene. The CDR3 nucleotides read TGTGCCAGCAGCCAACTAGCGGGGCGGGAGACCCAGTACTTC. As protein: CASSQLAGRETQYF.

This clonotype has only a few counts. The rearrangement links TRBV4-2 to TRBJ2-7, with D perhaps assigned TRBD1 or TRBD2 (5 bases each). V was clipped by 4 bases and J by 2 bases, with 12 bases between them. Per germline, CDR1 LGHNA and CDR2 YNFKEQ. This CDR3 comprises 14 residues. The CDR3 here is CASSRRDGAYEQYF. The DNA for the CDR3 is TGTGCCAGCAGCCGCCGGGACGGGGCCTACGAGCAGTACTTC.

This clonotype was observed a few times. CDR3 DNA sequence: TGTGCTAGTGGTGGGACAGGGAACACTGAAGCTTTCTTT. Its translation: CASGGTGNTEAFF. This rearrangement joins TRBV12-5 to TRBJ1-1, with 8 positions matching TRBD1. CDR3 size: 13 residues. Germline CDR1 is LGHNT and CDR2 is FRNRAP. With V trimmed by 5 bases and J by 1 base, 0 bases remained unmatched.

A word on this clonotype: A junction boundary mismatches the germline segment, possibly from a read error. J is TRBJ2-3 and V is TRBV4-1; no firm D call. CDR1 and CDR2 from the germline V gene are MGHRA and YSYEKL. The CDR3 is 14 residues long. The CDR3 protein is CAGSQDVSADTQYF. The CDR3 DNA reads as TGCGCCGGCAGCCAAGACGTAAGTGCAGATACGCAGTATTTT.

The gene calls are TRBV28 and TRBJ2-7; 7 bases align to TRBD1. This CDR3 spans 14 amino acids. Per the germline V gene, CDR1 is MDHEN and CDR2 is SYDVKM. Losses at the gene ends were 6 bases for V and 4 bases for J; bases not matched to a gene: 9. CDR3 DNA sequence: TGTGCCAGCAGCCCTCCCAGGGGGAAGTACGAGCAGTACTTC. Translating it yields CASSPPRGKYEQYF.

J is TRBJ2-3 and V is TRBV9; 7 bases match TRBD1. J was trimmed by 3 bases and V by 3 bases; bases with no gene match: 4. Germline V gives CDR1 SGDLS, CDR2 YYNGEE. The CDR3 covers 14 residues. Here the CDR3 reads CASSANRGTDTQYF. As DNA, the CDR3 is TGTGCCAGCAGCGCTAACAGGGGAACAGATACGCAGTATTTT.

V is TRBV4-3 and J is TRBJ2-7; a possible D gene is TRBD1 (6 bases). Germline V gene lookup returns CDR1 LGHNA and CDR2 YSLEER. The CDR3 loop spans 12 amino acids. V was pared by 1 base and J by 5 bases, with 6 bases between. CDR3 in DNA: TGCGCCAGCAGCCAAGGGACAGACGAGCAGTACTTC. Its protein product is CASSQGTDEQYF.

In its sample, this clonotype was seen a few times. CDR3 region: CASRGLAGGYQETQYF. The CDR3 nucleotides read TGTGCCAGCAGGGGACTAGCGGGAGGATACCAAGAGACCCAGTACTTC. The rearrangement uses TRBV12-3 or TRBV12-4 and TRBJ2-5; 15 bases match TRBD2. The CDR3 extends over 16 amino acids. Trimming cost V 6 bases and J 0 bases; bases outside gene matches: 2.

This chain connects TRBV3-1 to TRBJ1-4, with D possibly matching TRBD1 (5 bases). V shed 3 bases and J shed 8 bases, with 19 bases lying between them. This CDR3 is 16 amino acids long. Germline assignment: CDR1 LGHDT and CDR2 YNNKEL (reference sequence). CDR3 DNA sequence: TGTGCCAGCAGCCACCGAGGGCCCAAAAGGGACGAAAAACTGTTTTTT. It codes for CASSHRGPKRDEKLFF. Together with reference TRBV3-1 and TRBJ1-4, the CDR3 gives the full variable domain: DTAVSQTPKYLVTQMGNDKSIKCEQNLGHDTMYWYKQDSKKFLKIMFSYNNKELIINETVPNRFSPKSPDKAHLNLHINSLELGDSAVYFCASSHRGPKRDEKLFFGSGTQLSVL.

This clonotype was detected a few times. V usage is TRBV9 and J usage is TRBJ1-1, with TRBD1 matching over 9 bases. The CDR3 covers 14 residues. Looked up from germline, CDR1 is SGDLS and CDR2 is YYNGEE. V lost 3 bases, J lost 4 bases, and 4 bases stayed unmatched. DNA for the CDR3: TGTGCCAGCAGCGCGGCGGACAGGGGCACTGAAGCTTTCTTT. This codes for CASSAADRGTEAFF.

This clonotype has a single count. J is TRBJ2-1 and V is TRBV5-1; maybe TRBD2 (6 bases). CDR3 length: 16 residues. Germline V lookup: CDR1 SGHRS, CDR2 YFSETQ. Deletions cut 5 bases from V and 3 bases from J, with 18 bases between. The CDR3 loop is CASREGSPIFYNEQFF. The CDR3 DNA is TGCGCCAGCAGGGAGGGGTCCCCCATTTTCTACAATGAGCAGTTCTTC. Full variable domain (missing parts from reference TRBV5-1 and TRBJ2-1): KAGVTQTPRYLIKTRGQQVTLSCSPISGHRSVSWYQQTPGQGLQFLFEYFSETQRNKGNFPGRFSGRQFSNSRSEMNVSTLELGDSALYLCASREGSPIFYNEQFFGPGTRLTVL.

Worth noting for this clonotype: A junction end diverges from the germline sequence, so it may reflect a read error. In DNA form, the CDR3 reads TGTACCAGCAGGGTTTGGCGGGATAGTTCCTACGAGCAGTACTTC. Translation gives CTSRVWRDSSYEQYF. The chain recombines TRBV6-5 with TRBJ2-7, with a tentative D call TRBD2 (6 bases). The CDR3 has 15 amino acids. Germline CDR1 is MNHEY and CDR2 is SVGAGI.

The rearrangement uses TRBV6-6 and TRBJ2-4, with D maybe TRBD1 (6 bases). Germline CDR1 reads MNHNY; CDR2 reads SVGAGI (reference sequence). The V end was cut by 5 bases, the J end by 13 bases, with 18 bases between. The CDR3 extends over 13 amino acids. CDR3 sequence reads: CASSRDTYNEQYF. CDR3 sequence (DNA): TGTGCCAGCAGTAGGGACACCTACAATGAGCAGTACTTC.

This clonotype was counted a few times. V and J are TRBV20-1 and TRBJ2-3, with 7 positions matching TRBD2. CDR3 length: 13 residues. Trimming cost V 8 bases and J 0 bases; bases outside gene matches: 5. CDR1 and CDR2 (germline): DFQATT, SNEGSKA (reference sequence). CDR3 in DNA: TGCAGTAGTCTAGCGGAGAGCACAGATACGCAGTATTTT. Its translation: CSSLAESTDTQYF.

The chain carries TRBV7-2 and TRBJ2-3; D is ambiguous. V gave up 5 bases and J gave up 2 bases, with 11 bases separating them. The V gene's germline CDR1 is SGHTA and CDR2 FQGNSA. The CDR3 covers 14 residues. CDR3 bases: TGTGCCAGCAGCGAAGAGACTTTCACAGATACGCAGTATTTT. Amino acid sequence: CASSEETFTDTQYF.

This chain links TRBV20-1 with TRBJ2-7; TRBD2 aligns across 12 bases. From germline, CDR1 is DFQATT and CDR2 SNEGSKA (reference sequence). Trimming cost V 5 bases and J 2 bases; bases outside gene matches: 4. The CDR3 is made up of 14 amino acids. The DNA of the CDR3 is TGCAGTGCTCGACTAGCGGGAGACGCCTACGAGCAGTACTTC. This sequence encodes CSARLAGDAYEQYF.

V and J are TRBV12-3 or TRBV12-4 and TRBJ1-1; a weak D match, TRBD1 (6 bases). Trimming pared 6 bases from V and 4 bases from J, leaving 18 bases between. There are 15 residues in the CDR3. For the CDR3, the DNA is TGTGCCAGCAGGGGGGAGTGGCAGGGGTTCACTGAAGCTTTCTTT. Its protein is CASRGEWQGFTEAFF.

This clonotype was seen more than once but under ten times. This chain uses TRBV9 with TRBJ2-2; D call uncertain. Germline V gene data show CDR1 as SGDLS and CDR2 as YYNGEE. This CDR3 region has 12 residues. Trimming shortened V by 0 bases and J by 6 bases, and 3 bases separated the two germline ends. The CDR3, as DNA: TGTGCCAGCAGCGTAGCGGCCGGGGAGCTGTTTTTT. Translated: CASSVAAGELFF.

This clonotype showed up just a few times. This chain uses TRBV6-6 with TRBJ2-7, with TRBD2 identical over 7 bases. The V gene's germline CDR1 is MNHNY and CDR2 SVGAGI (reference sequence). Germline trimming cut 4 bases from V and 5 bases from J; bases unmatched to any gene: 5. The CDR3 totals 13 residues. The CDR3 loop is CASSLTSVHEQYF. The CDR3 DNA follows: TGTGCCAGCAGTTTAACTAGCGTGCACGAGCAGTACTTC.

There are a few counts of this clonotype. CDR3 protein: CASSYRDRGTSGANVLTF. Here the CDR3 DNA reads TGTGCCAGCAGTTACCGGGACAGGGGGACCTCTGGGGCCAACGTCCTGACTTTC. V and J are TRBV7-9 and TRBJ2-6; 11 nucleotides agree with TRBD1. The CDR3 spans 18 residues. Germline loops: CDR1 SEHNR, CDR2 FQNEAQ (reference sequence). With V trimmed by 6 bases and J by 0 bases, 7 bases remained unmatched. Full variable domain (remainder filled in from reference TRBV7-9 and TRBJ2-6): DTGVSQNPRHKITKRGQNVTFRCDPISEHNRLYWYRQTLGQGPEFLTYFQNEAQLEKSRLLSDRFSAERPKGSFSTLEIQRTEQGDSAMYLCASSYRDRGTSGANVLTFGAGSRLTVL.

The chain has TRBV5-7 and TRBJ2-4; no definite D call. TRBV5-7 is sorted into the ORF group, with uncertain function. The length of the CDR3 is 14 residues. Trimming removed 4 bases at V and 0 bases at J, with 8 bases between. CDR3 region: CASSVCLAKNIQYF. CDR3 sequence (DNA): TGTGCCAGCAGCGTTTGCCTAGCCAAAAACATTCAGTACTTC.

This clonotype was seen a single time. CDR3 DNA sequence: TGTGCCAGCAGCACAGGACAGGCAGATACGCAGTATTTT. It yields the protein CASSTGQADTQYF. The J gene is TRBJ2-3, the V gene TRBV9; 7 bases fit TRBD1. Germline assignment: CDR1 SGDLS and CDR2 YYNGEE. V lost 4 bases to trimming and J lost 4 bases; unmatched junction nucleotides: 3. This CDR3 is built from 13 residues. Drawing the rest from reference TRBV9 and TRBJ2-3, the complete variable domain is DSGVTQTPKHLITATGQRVTLRCSPRSGDLSVYWYQQSLDQGLQFLIQYYNGEERAKGNILERFSAQQFPDLHSELNLSSLELGDSALYFCASSTGQADTQYFGPGTRLTVL.

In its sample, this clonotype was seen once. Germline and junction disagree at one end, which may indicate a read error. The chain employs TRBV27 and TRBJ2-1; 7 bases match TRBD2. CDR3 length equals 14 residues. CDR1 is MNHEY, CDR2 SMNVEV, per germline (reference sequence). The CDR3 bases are TGTGCCAGCATGCTGACTAGCTCCTACAGTGAGCAGTTCTTC. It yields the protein CASMLTSSYSEQFF.

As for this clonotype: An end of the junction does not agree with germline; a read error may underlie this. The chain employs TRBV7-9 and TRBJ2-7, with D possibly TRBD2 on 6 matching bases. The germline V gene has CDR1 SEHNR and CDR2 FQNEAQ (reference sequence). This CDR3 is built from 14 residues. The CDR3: CASSLGRPGDEQYF. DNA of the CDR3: TGTGCCAGCAGCTTAGGTAGGCCGGGGGACGAGCAGTATTTC.

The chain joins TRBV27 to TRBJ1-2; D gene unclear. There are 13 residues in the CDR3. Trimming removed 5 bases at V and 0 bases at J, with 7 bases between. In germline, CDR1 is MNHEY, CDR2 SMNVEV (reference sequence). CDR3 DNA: TGTGCCAGCAGTGTAAAAGCTAACTATGGCTACACCTTC. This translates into CASSVKANYGYTF.

The CDR3 reads CASSFGSPELGELFF. CDR3 coding DNA: TGTGCCAGCAGCTTTGGAAGCCCTGAGTTGGGGGAGCTGTTTTTT. The chain carries TRBV5-5 and TRBJ2-2, with no clear D. This CDR3 contains 15 residues. V was pared by 2 bases and J by 8 bases, with 16 bases between. The V gene's germline CDR1 is SGHKS and CDR2 YYEKEE (reference sequence).

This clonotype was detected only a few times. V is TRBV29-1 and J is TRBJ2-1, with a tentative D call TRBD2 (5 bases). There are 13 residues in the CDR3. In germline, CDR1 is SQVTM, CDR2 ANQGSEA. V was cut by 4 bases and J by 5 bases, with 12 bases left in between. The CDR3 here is CSVGRLSNNEQFF. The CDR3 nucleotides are TGCAGCGTTGGGCGACTATCTAACAATGAGCAGTTCTTC.

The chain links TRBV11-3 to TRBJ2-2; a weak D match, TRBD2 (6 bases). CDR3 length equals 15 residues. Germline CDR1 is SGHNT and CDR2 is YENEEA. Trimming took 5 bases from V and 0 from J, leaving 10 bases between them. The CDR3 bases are TGTGCCAGCAGCCCCGGCGGGACGAACACCGGGGAGCTGTTTTTT. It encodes CASSPGGTNTGELFF.